This T cell receptor beta chain derives from a study of T-cell reconstitution after alpha-beta-depleted transplantation in children. Germline CDR1 is SGHTA and CDR2 is FQGTGA. The ends were cut back, 4 bases at V and 8 bases at J, with 14 bases in the middle. The CDR3 spans 13 residues. There are many counts of this clonotype. The library targeted TCRbeta and was prepared with unique molecular identifiers. One entry per CDR3 protein, called by TCRdb with MiXCR from the PCR reads. The table records hundreds of thousands of distinct CDR3 sequences, 15% to 20% of them present only once. This TCR came from a human donor who donated a stem cell graft to a child with acute myeloid leukemia. The V call is TRBV7-3, the J call TRBJ1-2; TRBD1 is a possible D gene (6 bases). Source: PBMCs from the stem cell graft donor, taken from the stem cell graft. The CDR3 spells CASSYGAGEGYTF. The CDR3 DNA reads TGTGCCAGCAGCTACGGGGCAGGGGAAGGCTACACCTTC.